This T cell receptor (beta chain) was observed in a study of naive and memory T cell subsets. Study-wide results and caveats: Especially in CD8 cells, naive repertoires contained a few larger clonotypes, possibly CD45RA-re-expressing memory cells. Over 95% of naive TCR sequences appeared only once, unlike memory subsets.

This CDR3 is built from 11 residues. V lost 2 bases, J lost 11 bases, and 7 bases lay in between. Germline values: CDR1 DFQATT, CDR2 SNEGSKA (reference sequence). There are a few counts of this clonotype. Its target is unknown. CMV status came from CD4+ T cell IFNgamma after overnight CMV lysate stimulation of fresh PBMCs. Four subsets defined by CD45RA and CD27 were sorted after CD3, CD4, CD8 and live/dead staining. Two oligonucleotides, mixed equimolar, formed the beta constant-region primer covering TRBC1 and TRBC2. Nested alpha and beta constant-region primers with the SP2 primer drove four PCR rounds on ligated cDNA. TCRdb ran MiXCR on the UMI-ligation and nested PCR reads and lists one entry per CDR3 protein. The sample comprises tens of thousands of distinct CDR3 sequences, around 10% of which are singletons, and approximately 0.14% rests with the top ten.

The receptor was isolated from a human donor in good health. The genes are TRBV20-1 and TRBJ2-6; no reliable D call. The sequenced sample consisted of naive CD4+ T cells from blood. The CDR3 loop reads CSARSTYVLTF. CDR3 DNA: TGCAGTGCTAGATCCACCTACGTCCTGACTTTC.